The 28 T cell receptor beta chains below were found in one sample sequenced in a study of blood T cell repertoires in COVID-19. The repertoire was sequenced with immunoSEQ multiplex PCR; TCRdb's copy has only in-frame clones and lacks some. The data hold some 96,000 clones, with 88% observed a single time. The sequenced material came from peripheral blood. Receptor source: a human donor in a cohort sampled during active COVID-19.

The chain has TRBV6-1 and TRBJ2-5, with 11 bases matching TRBD2. Germline loops: CDR1 MNHNS, CDR2 SASEGT. The trim removed 3 bases at V and 4 bases at J, leaving 4 bases unmatched. The CDR3 spans 15 residues. DNA of the CDR3: TGTGCCAGCAGTGAGACTAGCGGGATTGGAGAGACCCAGTACTTC. Translated, it gives CASSETSGIGETQYF.

The genes are TRBV25-1 and TRBJ1-2; 10 positions agree with TRBD1. There are 15 residues in the CDR3. Per the germline V gene, CDR1 is MGHDK and CDR2 is SYGVNS. V dropped 3 bases and J dropped 8; count of bases not matched to a gene: 9. Written as DNA, the CDR3 is TGTGCCAGCAGTGACCCAGGGACAGGGGCGAGGGGCTACACCTTC. This gives the protein CASSDPGTGARGYTF.

This chain connects TRBV28 to TRBJ1-1; tentative D call: TRBD1 (6 bases). CDR1 and CDR2 from the germline V gene are MDHEN and SYDVKM. V dropped 2 bases and J dropped 0 bases, with 16 bases sitting between them. The CDR3 totals 17 residues. This CDR3 is CASSLESGHLMNTEAFF. The DNA for the CDR3 is TGTGCCAGCAGTTTAGAGTCGGGACACTTGATGAACACTGAAGCTTTCTTT.

The chain combines TRBV7-2 with TRBJ1-1; TRBD1 matches 10 bases. This CDR3 contains 14 residues. V gave up 3 bases and J gave up 5 bases; unmatched junction bases: 3. In germline, CDR1 is SGHTA, CDR2 FQGNSA. The CDR3, as DNA: TGTGCCAGCAGCTTCGGACAGGGGGGGACTGAAGCTTTCTTT. Protein product: CASSFGQGGTEAFF.

V usage is TRBV19 and J usage is TRBJ1-2; D gene unclear. CDR1 is LNHDA, CDR2 SQIVND, per germline (reference sequence). V lost 4 bases and J lost 0, with 9 bases in between. The CDR3 length is 14 residues. In DNA, the CDR3 is TGTGCCAGTAGTACTGGAGCGGCTAACTATGGCTACACCTTC. As protein: CASSTGAANYGYTF.

The rearrangement joins TRBV4-3 to TRBJ2-1; the match to TRBD2 covers 10 bases. The CDR3 has 17 amino acids. Germline assignment: CDR1 LGHNA and CDR2 YSLEER. V lost 0 bases and J lost 9; bases outside the gene matches: 11. CDR3 in amino acids: CASSQELSGRAGREQFF. The CDR3 bases are TGCGCCAGCAGCCAAGAATTGAGCGGGAGGGCCGGTCGTGAGCAGTTCTTC.

V usage is TRBV9 and J usage is TRBJ1-2; D is unclear. The CDR3 has 15 amino acids. Germline V lookup: CDR1 SGDLS, CDR2 YYNGEE. The V end lost 0 bases, the J end lost 3 bases, and 12 bases lay between the germline ends. CDR3 bases: TGTGCCAGCAGCGTAGCTGAGGCCATTGACTATGGCTACACCTTC. It codes for CASSVAEAIDYGYTF.

The rearrangement uses TRBV5-1 and TRBJ2-1, with 11 nucleotides matching TRBD2. With V trimmed by 3 bases and J by 8 bases, 7 bases remained unmatched. Germline V gene sequence: CDR1 SGHRS, CDR2 YFSETQ. The length of the CDR3 is 15 residues. In DNA, the CDR3 is TGCGCCAGCAGCTCGACTAGCGGGAATATCTATGAGCAGTTCTTC. It encodes CASSSTSGNIYEQFF.

V usage is TRBV28 and J usage is TRBJ1-2; 12 nucleotides agree with TRBD1. The CDR3 extends over 20 amino acids. The J segment lost 4 bases and the V segment lost 5 bases, leaving 20 bases of the junction unmatched. CDR1 MDHEN and CDR2 SYDVKM come from the germline V gene. The CDR3 DNA sequence: TGTGCCAGCAGTCTCCGAGCCTTTTGGGACAGGGGGCGGGGTTCCTATGGCTACACCTTC. Translated, it gives CASSLRAFWDRGRGSYGYTF.

CDR3 nucleotide sequence: TGTGCCAGCAGCCTAACACAGCAACAAACTAGCGGGAGGGCCTACGAGCAGTACTTC. Translation: CASSLTQQQTSGRAYEQYF. The chain recombines TRBV4-2 with TRBJ2-7, with TRBD2 identical over 13 bases. The CDR3 extends over 19 amino acids. CDR1 and CDR2 (germline): LGHNA, YNFKEQ. The ends lost 4 bases at V and 2 bases at J; junction bases unmatched: 14.

The chain employs TRBV12-3 or TRBV12-4 and TRBJ1-1, with a weak D call TRBD1 (5 bases). This CDR3 has 13 amino acids. V was trimmed by 3 bases and J by 4 bases, leaving 9 bases between them. CDR3 sequence reads: CASSFIRATEAFF. The CDR3 DNA reads TGTGCCAGCAGTTTTATCAGGGCCACTGAAGCTTTCTTT.

The chain couples TRBV27 to TRBJ1-2; D is perhaps TRBD1 (6 bases). V lost 4 bases to trimming and J lost 4 bases, with 16 bases between them. Germline V gives CDR1 MNHEY, CDR2 SMNVEV (reference sequence). This CDR3 contains 15 residues. The CDR3 protein is CASSSLTGSLYGYTF. DNA for the CDR3: TGTGCCAGCAGTTCCCTGACAGGTTCTCTCTATGGCTACACCTTC.

The V and J genes are TRBV5-1 and TRBJ2-7, with D perhaps TRBD2 (6 bases). This CDR3 comprises 14 residues. Germline V gene data show CDR1 as SGHRS and CDR2 as YFSETQ. Trimming removed 4 bases at V and 2 bases at J, with 13 bases between. Here the CDR3 reads CASSEGPGAYEQYF. The CDR3 nucleotides are TGCGCCAGCAGCGAGGGCCCGGGGGCCTACGAGCAGTACTTC.

The CDR3 sequence is CASSLENQPQHF. The CDR3 region has the DNA TGTGCCAGCAGTTTGGAGAATCAGCCCCAGCATTTT. This sequence joins TRBV6-6 and TRBJ1-5; D remains ambiguous. Germline V gene sequence: CDR1 MNHNY, CDR2 SVGAGI (reference sequence). V was clipped by 4 bases and J by 4 bases, with 5 bases between them. This CDR3 has 12 amino acids.

This clone was seen just once. The CDR3 DNA reads as TGTGCCAGCAGCAATCCCCGAGCCACGGGGGAGCTGTTTTTT. Its translation is CASSNPRATGELFF. V gene TRBV5-4 combines with J gene TRBJ2-2; D is uncertain. This CDR3 is built from 14 residues. CDR1 SGHNT and CDR2 YYREEE come from the germline V gene (reference sequence). Trimming stripped 4 bases from V and 8 bases from J, with 15 bases between.

In its sample, this clone was seen once. V gene TRBV12-3 or TRBV12-4 combines with J gene TRBJ1-5; D is unresolved. V was cut by 10 bases and J by 0 bases, with 10 bases left in between. The CDR3 length is 13 residues. CDR3 loop: CATPAGSNQPQHF. CDR3 DNA: TGTGCCACCCCGGCGGGTAGCAATCAGCCCCAGCATTTT.

The CDR3 sequence: CASSLGRNQPQHF. DNA of the CDR3: TGTGCCAGCAGCTTAGGCAGGAATCAGCCCCAGCATTTT. V is TRBV7-6 and J is TRBJ1-5, with D hard to call. The V and J ends lost 1 base and 4 bases respectively, with 5 bases between them. The CDR3 sequence is 13 residues long. The germline CDR1 and CDR2 sequences are SGHVS and FNYEAQ. The full variable domain, in which reference TRBV7-6 and TRBJ1-5 provide the parts outside the CDR3, is GAGVSQSPRYKVTKRGQDVALRCDPISGHVSLYWYRQALGQGPEFLTYFNYEAQQDKSGLPNDRFSAERPEGSISTLTIQRTEQRDSAMYRCASSLGRNQPQHFGDGTRLSIL.

The J gene is TRBJ2-7, the V gene TRBV5-4, with a tentative D call TRBD2 (6 bases). Trimming removed 4 bases from V and 1 base from J, with 21 bases in between. The germline V gene encodes CDR1 SGHNT and CDR2 YYREEE (reference sequence). The CDR3 is 17 amino acids. This CDR3 is CASSPPHGTLISYEQYF. CDR3 bases: TGTGCCAGCAGCCCCCCCCACGGGACTCTCATATCCTACGAGCAGTACTTC. The whole variable domain, filled in from reference TRBV5-4 and TRBJ2-7, reads ETGVTQSPTHLIKTRGQQVTLRCSSQSGHNTVSWYQQALGQGPQFIFQYYREEENGRGNFPPRFSGLQFPNYSSELNVNALELDDSALYLCASSPPHGTLISYEQYFGPGTRLTVT.

This clone was seen only once. The chain carries TRBV5-1 and TRBJ2-1, with TRBD2 matching over 8 bases. This CDR3 region has 11 residues. CDR1 is SGHRS and CDR2 is YFSETQ in the germline V gene. J lost 14 bases, V lost 4 bases, and 5 bases had no gene match. The CDR3 spells CASSQGLGEFF. The CDR3 coding sequence is TGCGCCAGCAGCCAGGGACTAGGGGAGTTCTTC.

This clone was seen repeatedly, ten times or more. The J gene is TRBJ2-2, the V gene TRBV6-2 or TRBV6-3, with D possibly matching TRBD1 (6 bases). The CDR3 spans 14 residues. Germline V gene lookup returns CDR1 MNHEY and CDR2 SVGEGT. V was pared by 6 bases and J by 6 bases, with 14 bases between. The CDR3 region has the DNA TGTGCCAGCAGCCATTCAGGGGACCCCGGGGAGCTGTTTTTT. Amino acids: CASSHSGDPGELFF.

The rearrangement links TRBV7-9 to TRBJ2-1, with a weak D call TRBD1 (5 bases). The CDR3 is 15 amino acids. V lost 4 bases and J 4 bases, leaving 14 bases between the germline ends. Per germline, CDR1 SEHNR and CDR2 FQNEAQ (reference sequence). The CDR3 protein is CASSWGLGLYNEQFF. CDR3 in DNA: TGTGCCAGCAGCTGGGGTCTGGGGCTTTACAATGAGCAGTTCTTC. The full variable domain, in which reference TRBV7-9 and TRBJ2-1 provide the parts outside the CDR3, is DTGVSQNPRHKITKRGQNVTFRCDPISEHNRLYWYRQTLGQGPEFLTYFQNEAQLEKSRLLSDRFSAERPKGSFSTLEIQRTEQGDSAMYLCASSWGLGLYNEQFFGPGTRLTVL.

The rearrangement uses TRBV6-5 and TRBJ2-5, with 9 bases matching TRBD1. Germline CDR1 reads MNHEY; CDR2 reads SVGAGI. V gave up 10 bases and J gave up 3 bases; unmatched junction bases: 12. This CDR3 comprises 15 residues. CDR3 sequence reads: CATTFHWTGEETQYF. The CDR3 nucleotides are TGTGCCACCACCTTTCACTGGACAGGGGAAGAGACCCAGTACTTC.

The chain employs TRBV27 and TRBJ1-5; no clear D. CDR3 size: 13 residues. The germline gives CDR1 MNHEY, CDR2 SMNVEV (reference sequence). V was clipped by 6 bases and J by 7 bases, with 13 bases between them. The CDR3 sequence is CASSLTRSQPQHF. CDR3 DNA sequence: TGTGCCAGCAGCCTCACAAGGAGCCAGCCCCAGCATTTT.

The V and J genes are TRBV18 and TRBJ1-3, with a possible D match to TRBD1 (5 bases). The CDR3 covers 17 residues. The germline V gene has CDR1 KGHSH and CDR2 LQKENI. The V end was cut by 2 bases, the J end by 5 bases, with 19 bases between. The CDR3 protein is CASSPRGLDSGRNTIYF. DNA for the CDR3: TGTGCCAGCTCACCAAGGGGTCTAGACTCTGGTCGAAACACCATATATTTT.

This clone was counted between two and nine times. The V gene is TRBV5-1, the J gene TRBJ2-7; 11 nucleotides match TRBD1. CDR1 and CDR2 from the germline V gene are SGHRS and YFSETQ. The J segment lost 2 bases and the V segment lost 7 bases, leaving 2 bases of the junction unmatched. This CDR3 has 13 amino acids. CDR3 residues: CASGGQGAYEQYF. CDR3 coding DNA: TGCGCCAGCGGGGGACAGGGGGCCTACGAGCAGTACTTC.

This chain uses TRBV12-5 with TRBJ2-3, with 8 nucleotides matching TRBD1. The length of the CDR3 is 15 residues. CDR1 is LGHNT and CDR2 is FRNRAP in the germline V gene. Trimming cost V 2 bases and J 6 bases; bases outside gene matches: 7. CDR3 in DNA: TGTGCTAGTGGTTTGTCAGGGGGCGGGATCGATACGCAGTATTTT. Translated: CASGLSGGGIDTQYF.

V usage is TRBV14 and J usage is TRBJ1-2; 10 bases line up with TRBD1. J was trimmed by 6 bases and V by 0 bases; bases with no gene match: 16. The CDR3 runs 19 residues. CDR1 and CDR2 from the germline V gene are SGHDN and FVKESK. CDR3 loop: CASSQEFGTGVMPANGYTF. CDR3 bases: TGTGCCAGCAGCCAAGAATTTGGGACAGGGGTTATGCCTGCCAATGGCTACACCTTC.

The CDR3 sequence: CASSERVEGTEAFF. The CDR3 coding sequence is TGTGCCAGCAGTGAGAGGGTCGAGGGCACTGAAGCTTTCTTT. The chain employs TRBV2 and TRBJ1-1, with D unresolved. The V gene's germline CDR1 is SNHLY and CDR2 FYNNEI. This CDR3 is 14 amino acids long. Trimming cost V 3 bases and J 4 bases, with 12 bases left between them.